These 8 T cell receptor beta chains originate from one sample sequenced in a study of memory CD4+ T cells and cytomegalovirus serostatus (dated by TCRdb to the late 2010s). The library was prepared using the immunoSEQ multiplex PCR assay. Imported from immuneACCESS, the table was reduced by TCRdb to in-frame sequences with V and J called. These copies leave out some clones; in studies compared against another copy, an unresolved V gene accounts for under half, and the cause of the remainder is not known. Counted in this sample were about 50,000 clones; roughly 78% of them appeared once. 0.7% to 0.8% of the sample goes to the ten largest clones. A FACSAria II was used to sort memory CD4+ T cells, defined as single viable CD3+CD4+CD8-CD45RO+ cells. Sequenced sample: memory CD4+ T cells from blood. The receptors here all came from an adult in good health and CMV-seronegative.

A few counts support this clone. V usage is TRBV10-1 and J usage is TRBJ2-1, with 12 bases that match TRBD2. V was pared by 10 bases and J by 7 bases, with 11 bases of the junction left unmatched. The CDR3 has 15 residues. From germline, CDR1 is WNHNN and CDR2 SYGVQD (reference sequence). The CDR3 loop is CATGQTSGSKNEQFF. The DNA of the CDR3 is TGCGCCACCGGACAGACTAGCGGGAGTAAAAATGAGCAGTTCTTC.

This clone was seen once. This sequence joins TRBV4-1 and TRBJ2-1; 7 nucleotides agree with TRBD2. This CDR3 spans 17 amino acids. V gave up 2 bases and J gave up 2 bases; unmatched junction bases: 9. Germline V lookup: CDR1 MGHRA, CDR2 YSYEKL. The CDR3 spells CASSQRVLATAYNEQFF. The CDR3 bases are TGCGCCAGCAGCCAAAGGGTACTAGCGACCGCCTACAATGAGCAGTTCTTC.

The chain links TRBV28 to TRBJ2-3; weak D call: TRBD2 (6 bases). CDR1 is MDHEN and CDR2 is SYDVKM in the germline V gene. The V and J ends lost 6 bases and 3 bases respectively, with 13 bases between them. The CDR3 runs to 14 residues. DNA of the CDR3: TGTGCCAGCAGGGCCGGGAGATCAACAGATACGCAGTATTTT. Translated, it gives CASRAGRSTDTQYF.

V usage is TRBV2 and J usage is TRBJ1-6; 9 bases line up with TRBD1. CDR1 and CDR2 (germline): SNHLY, FYNNEI. This CDR3 comprises 14 residues. J lost 7 bases, V lost 4 bases, and 2 bases had no gene match. For the CDR3, the DNA is TGTGCCAGCAGTGCCGGGACAGGGAATTCACCCCTCCACTTT. Translated: CASSAGTGNSPLHF.

The V gene is TRBV19, the J gene TRBJ2-7, with D maybe TRBD1 (6 bases). The CDR3 extends over 15 amino acids. The germline gives CDR1 LNHDA, CDR2 SQIVND (reference sequence). Trimming shortened V by 1 base and J by 6 bases, and 16 bases separated the two germline ends. As DNA, the CDR3 is TGTGCCAGTAGTATAGTCGACAGAGGCAGGGGCGAGCAGTACTTC. Translation: CASSIVDRGRGEQYF. The full variable domain, with the rest looked up from reference TRBV19 and TRBJ2-7, is DGGITQSPKYLFRKEGQNVTLSCEQNLNHDAMYWYRQDPGQGLRLIYYSQIVNDFQKGDIAEGYSVSREKKESFPLTVTSAQKNPTAFYLCASSIVDRGRGEQYFGPGTRLTVT.

The chain uses TRBV5-4 and TRBJ2-7, with D unresolved. The germline V and J ends were trimmed by 2 bases and 0 bases, with 3 bases remaining between them. CDR3 size: 12 residues. Germline assignment: CDR1 SGHNT and CDR2 YYREEE (reference sequence). DNA of the CDR3: TGTGCCAGCAGCTTCAACTCCTACGAGCAGTACTTC. Translated: CASSFNSYEQYF.

The chain uses TRBV5-1 and TRBJ2-3, with D unclear. This CDR3 contains 13 residues. V shed 3 bases and J shed 2 bases, with 7 bases lying between them. The germline gives CDR1 SGHRS, CDR2 YFSETQ. The CDR3 bases are TGCGCCAGCAGCTCCCTGACCACAGATACGCAGTATTTT. Protein product: CASSSLTTDTQYF.

The V and J genes are TRBV5-1 and TRBJ1-1; tentative D call: TRBD1 (5 bases). CDR3 size: 14 residues. Trimming took off 2 bases at V and 0 bases at J, with 8 bases between the two ends. Germline CDR1 is SGHRS and CDR2 is YFSETQ. CDR3 nucleotide sequence: TGCGCCAGCAGCTTCGCGGGACTGAACACTGAAGCTTTCTTT. Translating it yields CASSFAGLNTEAFF.